This T cell receptor beta chain is drawn from a study of cytomegalovirus exposure and HLA in healthy donors. CDR1 SGHRS and CDR2 YFSETQ come from the germline V gene. The CDR3 covers 14 residues. V lost 0 bases, J lost 5 bases, and 11 bases lay in between. In the case of this clone: Its antigen remains unknown.

Overall study results and limits: A few chains tied to CMV proved CMV antigen-specific in vitro.

PCR amplification relied on 60 Vbeta primers (plus 13 Jbeta primers). Measured with immunoSEQ multiplex PCR; TCRdb has only the in-frame clones, and not every one. The data show about 120,000 clones, approximately 15% seen once. The clonotype was recovered from a young woman in good health and CMV-seronegative. The rearrangement joins TRBV5-1 to TRBJ1-2; D gene ambiguous. Source material: PBMCs. The CDR3 loop is CASSLEEGGYGYTF. CDR3 sequence (DNA): TGCGCCAGCAGCTTGGAGGAGGGTGGGTATGGCTACACCTTC.